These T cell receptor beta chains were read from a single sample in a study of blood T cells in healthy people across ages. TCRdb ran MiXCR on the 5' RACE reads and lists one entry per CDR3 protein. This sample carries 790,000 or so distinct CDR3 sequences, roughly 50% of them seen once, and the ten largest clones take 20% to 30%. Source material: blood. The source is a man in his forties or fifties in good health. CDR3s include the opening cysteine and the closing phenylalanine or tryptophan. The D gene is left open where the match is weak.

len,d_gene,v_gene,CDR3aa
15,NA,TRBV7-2,CASSWGGPANYGYTF
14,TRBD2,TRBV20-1,CSASVASGKETQYF
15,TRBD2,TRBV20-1,CSAGDRAGETDSQYF
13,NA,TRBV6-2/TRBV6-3,CASSYAGNYEQFF
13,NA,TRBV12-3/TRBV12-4,CASLLGGEETQYF
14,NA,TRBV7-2,CASSLPNPNNEQFF
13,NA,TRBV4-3,CASSQQLNTEAFF
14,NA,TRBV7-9,CASSPQRVSYEQYF
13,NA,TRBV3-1,CASSLMSDTEAFF
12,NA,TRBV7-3,CASSLVVDEQYF
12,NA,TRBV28,CASSFQGTRQYF
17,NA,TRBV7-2,CASSPTGAAERTDTQYF
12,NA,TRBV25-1,CASSDRYSPLHF
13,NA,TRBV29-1,CSVVGGVNTEAFF
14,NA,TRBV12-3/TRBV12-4,CASSPSWSAYEQYF